This TCR beta chain was captured in a study of blood T cell repertoires in COVID-19. At the level of the study: The United States, Italy and Spain provided the acute and convalescent COVID-19 samples.

Germline V CDR1 and CDR2: GTSNPN, SVGIG (reference sequence). CDR3 length: 15 residues. V was clipped by 4 bases and J by 3 bases, with 18 bases between them. As processed by the authors: Amplification of reference gene primers provided the estimated nucleated cell counts. TCRdb keeps only in-frame clones here, not all; method: immunoSEQ multiplex PCR. V and J calls and clone size are given by that table; D and trimming were obtained from the DNA. The sample holds approximately 450,000 clones; roughly nine tenths are singletons and the top ten take approximately 2%. The rearrangement uses TRBV30 and TRBJ1-1; D is unresolved. Material for sequencing was PBMCs or T cells enriched from blood (not recorded which). The sequence came from a woman in her late teens or twenties with acute COVID-19. CDR3 amino acids: CAWTWPRHADTEAFF. CDR3 sequence (DNA): TGTGCCTGGACTTGGCCCCGACATGCCGACACTGAAGCTTTCTTT.